This T cell receptor beta chain was obtained from a study of cytomegalovirus exposure and HLA in healthy donors. Background on the study: For the roughly 400 genotyped donors, more than 65% fell within the Caucasian-associated ancestry cluster.

Trimming took 7 bases from V and 4 from J; bases not matched to a gene: 10. The CDR3 is made up of 15 amino acids. Germline values: CDR1 SQVTM, CDR2 ANQGSEA. Regarding this clone: Its antigen is not known.

The study ran its PCR with 60 Vbeta and 13 Jbeta primers. TCRdb's table, derived via immunoSEQ multiplex PCR, lists solely in-frame clones and lacks some. This sample contains 75,000 to 85,000 clones. Points from the study as a whole: One cluster of highly shared sequence variants probably arose as a sequencing artifact. Per a prior analysis, the majority of TCR beta V segments were productive roughly 87% or roughly 30% of the time.

The TCR comes from a man between 18 and 29 years old in good health and CMV-seropositive. This rearrangement joins TRBV29-1 to TRBJ2-5; 12 positions match TRBD2. Sequencing was done on a sample of PBMCs. DNA of the CDR3: TGCAGCGCCACCACTGGGACTAGCGGGCTAGAGACCCAGTACTTC. It codes for CSATTGTSGLETQYF. The whole variable domain, remainder taken from reference TRBV29-1 and TRBJ2-5, is SAVISQKPSRDICQRGTSLTIQCQVDSQVTMMFWYRQQPGQSLTLIATANQGSEATYESGFVIDKFPISRPNLTFSTLTVSNMSPEDSSIYLCSATTGTSGLETQYFGPGTRLLVL.